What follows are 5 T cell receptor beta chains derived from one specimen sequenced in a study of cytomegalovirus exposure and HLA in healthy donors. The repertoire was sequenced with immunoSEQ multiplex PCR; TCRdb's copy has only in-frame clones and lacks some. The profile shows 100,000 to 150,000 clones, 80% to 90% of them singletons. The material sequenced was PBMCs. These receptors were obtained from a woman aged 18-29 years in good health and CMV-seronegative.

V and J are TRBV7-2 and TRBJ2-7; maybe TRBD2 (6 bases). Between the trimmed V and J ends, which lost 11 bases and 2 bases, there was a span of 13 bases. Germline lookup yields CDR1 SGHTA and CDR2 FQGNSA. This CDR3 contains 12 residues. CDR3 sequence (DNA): TGTGCCTGCGGGACGAACCCCTACGAGCAGTACTTC. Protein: CACGTNPYEQYF.

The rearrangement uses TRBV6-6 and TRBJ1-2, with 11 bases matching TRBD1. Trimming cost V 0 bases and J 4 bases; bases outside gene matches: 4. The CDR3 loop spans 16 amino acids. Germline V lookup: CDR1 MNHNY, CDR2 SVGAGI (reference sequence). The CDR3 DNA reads TGTGCCAGCAGTTACTCCGGGACAGGGGGGTTCTATGGCTACACCTTC. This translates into CASSYSGTGGFYGYTF.

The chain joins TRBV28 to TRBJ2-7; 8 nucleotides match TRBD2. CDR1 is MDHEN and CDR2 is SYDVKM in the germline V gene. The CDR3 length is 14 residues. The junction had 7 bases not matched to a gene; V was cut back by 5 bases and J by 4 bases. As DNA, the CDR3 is TGTGCCAGCAGTGGGTATAGCGGGACTTACGAGCAGTACTTC. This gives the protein CASSGYSGTYEQYF.

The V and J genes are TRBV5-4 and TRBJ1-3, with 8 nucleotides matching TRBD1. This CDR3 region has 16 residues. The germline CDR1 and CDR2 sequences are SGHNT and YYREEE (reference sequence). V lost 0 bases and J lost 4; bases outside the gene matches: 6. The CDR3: CASSLGDRIGGNTIYF. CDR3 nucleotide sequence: TGTGCCAGCAGCTTGGGGGACAGGATTGGAGGAAACACCATATATTTT. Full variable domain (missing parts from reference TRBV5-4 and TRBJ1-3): ETGVTQSPTHLIKTRGQQVTLRCSSQSGHNTVSWYQQALGQGPQFIFQYYREEENGRGNFPPRFSGLQFPNYSSELNVNALELDDSALYLCASSLGDRIGGNTIYFGEGSWLTVV.

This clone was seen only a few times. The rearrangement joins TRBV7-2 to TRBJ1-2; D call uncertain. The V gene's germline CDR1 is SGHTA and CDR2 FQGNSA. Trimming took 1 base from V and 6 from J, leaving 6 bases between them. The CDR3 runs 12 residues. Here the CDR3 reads CASSLDGDGYTF. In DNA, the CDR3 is TGTGCCAGCAGCTTAGACGGTGATGGCTACACCTTC.